These 27 T cell receptor beta chains originate from one sample sequenced in a study of CD8 T cells in ankylosing spondylitis. The antigens these receptors bind are not known. Regarding the study as a whole: Typical of ankylosing spondylitis blood, it appeared, was a TCR beta motif of eight highly homologous variants.

From the 5' RACE reads, TCRdb called clonotypes with MiXCR, one entry per CDR3 protein. The table includes some 840,000 distinct CDR3 sequences, around 11% detected once. Material for sequencing was blood, either unsorted or a sorted T cell fraction (not recorded which). These receptors were collected from a male donor with ankylosing spondylitis.

This clonotype was seen many times. CDR3 in amino acids: CSASDRPGLGPLHF. The CDR3 region has the DNA TGCAGTGCTAGTGACCGCCCCGGGCTTGGCCCCCTCCACTTT. The chain is built from TRBV20-1 and TRBJ1-6; the D is unclear. V dropped 3 bases and J dropped 13 bases, with 19 bases sitting between them. Germline values: CDR1 DFQATT, CDR2 SNEGSKA (reference sequence). The CDR3 extends over 14 amino acids.

This chain uses TRBV5-1 with TRBJ2-7; perhaps TRBD2 as D (6 bases). The CDR3 has 16 amino acids. V was cut by 2 bases and J by 1 base, with 16 bases left in between. Germline CDR1 reads SGHRS; CDR2 reads YFSETQ. The CDR3 spells CASSFRAGRSSYEQYF. The CDR3 bases are TGCGCCAGCAGCTTCCGCGCGGGACGGTCATCCTACGAGCAGTACTTC.

This clonotype was found a few times. The V and J genes are TRBV7-2 and TRBJ2-1; D not certain. The length of the CDR3 is 14 residues. Trimming took 1 base from V and 2 from J, leaving 6 bases between them. The germline gives CDR1 SGHTA, CDR2 FQGNSA. This chain's CDR3 is CASSLGVTYNEQFF. DNA for the CDR3: TGTGCCAGCAGCTTAGGTGTAACCTACAATGAGCAGTTCTTC. Variable domain in full (rest from reference TRBV7-2 and TRBJ2-1): GAGVSQSPSNKVTEKGKDVELRCDPISGHTALYWYRQSLGQGLEFLIYFQGNSAPDKSGLPSDRFSAERTGGSVSTLTIQRTQQEDSAVYLCASSLGVTYNEQFFGPGTRLTVL.

The CDR3 loop reads CSARVDQGGYTF. The CDR3 nucleotides read TGCAGTGCTAGAGTAGACCAGGGTGGCTACACCTTC. This rearrangement joins TRBV20-1 to TRBJ1-2; D is possibly TRBD1 (5 bases). Germline V gives CDR1 DFQATT, CDR2 SNEGSKA (reference sequence). V was pared by 1 base and J by 7 bases, with 10 bases between. The CDR3 contains 12 residues.

The rearrangement joins TRBV15 to TRBJ1-5; TRBD1 matches at 9 bases. With V trimmed by 9 bases and J by 7 bases, 4 bases remained unmatched. The germline CDR1 and CDR2 sequences are LNHNV and YYDKDF (reference sequence). The CDR3 has 12 amino acids. The CDR3 bases are TGTGCCACGGAGGACAGGGGACAGCCCCAGCATTTT. Its translation is CATEDRGQPQHF.

There are a few counts of this clonotype. The chain uses TRBV5-1 and TRBJ1-4; D perhaps matches TRBD1 (5 bases). The length of the CDR3 is 17 residues. Per the germline V gene, CDR1 is SGHRS and CDR2 is YFSETQ. Trimming removed 0 bases from V and 5 bases from J, with 17 bases in between. The DNA of the CDR3 is TGCGCCAGCAGCTTGGGAAGGGTCAGCGCAGGGAATGAAAAACTGTTTTTT. Protein: CASSLGRVSAGNEKLFF.

CDR3 protein: CASNRQGKNTEAFF. CDR3 nucleotides: TGTGCCAGCAACCGACAGGGGAAGAACACTGAAGCTTTCTTT. This chain joins TRBV27 and TRBJ1-1; 8 positions agree with TRBD1. Germline-derived CDR1 and CDR2 are MNHEY and SMNVEV (reference sequence). The CDR3 loop spans 14 amino acids. J lost 1 base, V lost 7 bases, and 5 bases had no gene match.

In this sample, this clonotype turned up a few times. The rearrangement links TRBV6-5 to TRBJ2-5; D gene ambiguous. Germline loops: CDR1 MNHEY, CDR2 SVGAGI. Between the trimmed V and J ends, which lost 0 bases and 1 base, there was a span of 12 bases. The CDR3 is made up of 16 amino acids. For the CDR3, the DNA is TGTGCCAGCAGTTACTCGATGATTCTAGTCCAAGAGACCCAGTACTTC. Translation: CASSYSMILVQETQYF.

V is TRBV15 and J is TRBJ1-5; D call uncertain. The CDR3 loop spans 15 amino acids. CDR1 and CDR2 (germline): LNHNV, YYDKDF (reference sequence). The germline V and J ends were trimmed by 0 bases and 7 bases, with 13 bases remaining between them. The CDR3 sequence is CATSRDRGYSQPQHF. Here the CDR3 DNA reads TGTGCCACCAGCAGAGATAGAGGGTATAGCCAGCCCCAGCATTTT.

In its sample, this clonotype was seen a few times. The rearrangement uses TRBV12-3 or TRBV12-4 and TRBJ2-2; D is unresolved. Deletions cut 2 bases from V and 4 bases from J, with 5 bases between. The CDR3 is made up of 13 amino acids. The CDR3 bases are TGTGCCAGCAGTTTACCGATCACCGGGGAGCTGTTTTTT. Translation gives CASSLPITGELFF.

The rearrangement uses TRBV18 and TRBJ1-1, with a tentative D call TRBD1 (5 bases). The V end was cut by 3 bases, the J end by 10 bases, with 15 bases between. Germline CDR1 and CDR2: KGHSH and LQKENI. The CDR3 runs 13 residues. The CDR3 region has the DNA TGTGCCAGCTCACCCCAGGGTAGAATCGGAGCTTTCTTT. Protein product: CASSPQGRIGAFF. Drawing the rest from reference TRBV18 and TRBJ1-1, the complete variable domain is NAGVMQNPRHLVRRRGQEARLRCSPMKGHSHVYWYRQLPEEGLKFMVYLQKENIIDESGMPKERFSAEFPKEGPSILRIQQVVRGDSAAYFCASSPQGRIGAFFGQGTRLTVV.

The chain couples TRBV12-3 or TRBV12-4 to TRBJ2-3, with D possibly called TRBD1 or TRBD2 (6 bases each). The CDR3 spans 15 residues. V lost 6 bases, J lost 2 bases, and 15 bases lay in between. The CDR3 DNA follows: TGTGCCAGCAGCCTAAGGGGGGTCTTCACAGATACGCAGTATTTT. This sequence encodes CASSLRGVFTDTQYF.

This clonotype has ten or more counts. The chain is built from TRBV29-1 and TRBJ2-1, with 9 bases fitting TRBD2. Looked up from germline, CDR1 is SQVTM and CDR2 is ANQGSEA. With 3 bases clipped from V and 8 bases from J, the junction kept 8 bases outside the gene matches. The CDR3 has 14 residues. The CDR3 bases are TGCAGCGTTGACTTGGCGGGAGGGCGGGATGAGCAGTTCTTC. The encoded protein is CSVDLAGGRDEQFF.

The rearrangement links TRBV7-2 to TRBJ2-2, with D unclear. Trimming took off 3 bases at V and 1 base at J, with 9 bases between the two ends. The germline V gene has CDR1 SGHTA and CDR2 FQGNSA. The CDR3 sequence is 15 residues long. The CDR3 DNA sequence: TGTGCCAGCAGCTTTGGAGTCCTGAACACCGGGGAGCTGTTTTTT. As protein: CASSFGVLNTGELFF.

This clonotype showed up just a few times. This chain links TRBV12-3 or TRBV12-4 with TRBJ2-2, with D unclear. The CDR3 contains 13 residues. The V and J ends lost 3 bases and 5 bases respectively, with 7 bases between them. Here the CDR3 reads CASSFRLTGELFF. CDR3 nucleotide sequence: TGTGCCAGCAGTTTTAGGCTAACCGGGGAGCTGTTTTTT.

The J gene is TRBJ2-7, the V gene TRBV5-1; 11 positions agree with TRBD1. Per the germline V gene, CDR1 is SGHRS and CDR2 is YFSETQ. Trimming at V came to 5 bases and at J to 3 bases, leaving 4 bases not matched to a gene. This CDR3 spans 14 amino acids. The CDR3 region is CASREGTGGYEQYF. In nucleotides, the CDR3 is TGCGCCAGCAGAGAGGGGACAGGGGGCTACGAGCAGTACTTC. The whole variable domain, remainder taken from reference TRBV5-1 and TRBJ2-7, is KAGVTQTPRYLIKTRGQQVTLSCSPISGHRSVSWYQQTPGQGLQFLFEYFSETQRNKGNFPGRFSGRQFSNSRSEMNVSTLELGDSALYLCASREGTGGYEQYFGPGTRLTVT.

This clonotype was detected a few times. This chain joins TRBV7-6 and TRBJ2-5; D is undetermined. V was clipped by 1 base and J by 0 bases, with 12 bases between them. The CDR3 spans 16 residues. CDR1 is SGHVS, CDR2 FNYEAQ, per germline. CDR3 amino acids: CASSLERPPYQETQYF. The CDR3 DNA reads TGTGCCAGCAGCTTAGAAAGACCCCCGTACCAAGAGACCCAGTACTTC. The entire variable domain, with the rest obtained from reference TRBV7-6 and TRBJ2-5, is as follows: GAGVSQSPRYKVTKRGQDVALRCDPISGHVSLYWYRQALGQGPEFLTYFNYEAQQDKSGLPNDRFSAERPEGSISTLTIQRTEQRDSAMYRCASSLERPPYQETQYFGPGTRLLVL.

This clonotype has at least ten counts. The V and J genes are TRBV10-3 and TRBJ1-2; D remains unclear. V gave up 3 bases and J gave up 3 bases, with 11 bases separating them. The germline V gene encodes CDR1 ENHRY and CDR2 SYGVKD. The CDR3 is 14 amino acids. The DNA of the CDR3 is TGTGCCATCAGTGACCCTACAGTACACTATGGCTACACCTTC. Protein product: CAISDPTVHYGYTF.

The chain couples TRBV29-1 to TRBJ2-1, with a possible D match to TRBD1 (5 bases). Per the germline V gene, CDR1 is SQVTM and CDR2 is ANQGSEA. V lost 2 bases and J lost 9, with 8 bases in between. The CDR3 length is 11 residues. In nucleotides, the CDR3 is TGCAGCGTTGAACAGGGTGCTGAGCAGTTCTTC. Amino acid sequence: CSVEQGAEQFF.

The V gene is TRBV4-2, the J gene TRBJ1-3; no definite D call. Germline CDR1 and CDR2: LGHNA and YNFKEQ. The V end lost 0 bases, the J end lost 8 bases, and 8 bases lay between the germline ends. CDR3 length: 13 amino acids. The chain's CDR3 is CASSQDVMDTIYF. CDR3 sequence (DNA): TGTGCCAGCAGCCAAGACGTCATGGACACCATATATTTT.

This chain's CDR3 is CASSLAGGLGEQYF. The CDR3 nucleotides are TGTGCCAGCAGCTTAGCGGGGGGGCTAGGTGAGCAGTACTTC. The genes are TRBV7-2 and TRBJ2-7, with D possibly being TRBD2 (7 bases). The V and J ends lost 0 bases and 7 bases respectively, with 13 bases between them. The CDR3 has 14 amino acids. The germline CDR1 and CDR2 sequences are SGHTA and FQGNSA.

V gene TRBV12-3 or TRBV12-4 combines with J gene TRBJ1-3; D is possibly TRBD1 (6 bases). The length of the CDR3 is 14 residues. The ends were cut back, 6 bases at V and 3 bases at J, with 12 bases in the middle. CDR3 sequence reads: CASRPYRVGNTIYF. The CDR3 region has the DNA TGTGCCAGCAGGCCATACAGGGTTGGAAACACCATATATTTT.

The sample holds a few counts of this clonotype. The rearrangement links TRBV9 to TRBJ2-5; D remains ambiguous. From germline, CDR1 is SGDLS and CDR2 YYNGEE. This CDR3 region has 14 residues. Trimming cost V 3 bases and J 5 bases, with 14 bases left between them. The CDR3 coding sequence is TGTGCCAGCAGCGAAGGAGCTGCGGTCGAGACCCAGTACTTC. This translates into CASSEGAAVETQYF.

Only a few counts were recorded for this clonotype. The chain uses TRBV20-1 and TRBJ2-2, with TRBD1 identical over 7 bases. The CDR3 length is 14 residues. V was clipped by 6 bases and J by 0 bases; unmatched bases: 4. CDR1 and CDR2 (germline): DFQATT, SNEGSKA (reference sequence). CDR3 region: CSAATGTNTGELFF. CDR3 in DNA: TGCAGTGCGGCGACAGGGACGAACACCGGGGAGCTGTTTTTT.

This clonotype has ten or more counts. The V gene is TRBV27, the J gene TRBJ1-1, with D hard to call. Germline V gene data show CDR1 as MNHEY and CDR2 as SMNVEV (reference sequence). The CDR3 has 13 amino acids. V lost 2 bases and J lost 3, with 7 bases in between. Written as DNA, the CDR3 is TGTGCCAGCAGTTTAGACGCCTACACTGAAGCTTTCTTT. Translation: CASSLDAYTEAFF.

This clonotype came up many times. The chain couples TRBV20-1 to TRBJ2-5; 9 bases fit TRBD1. The CDR3 sequence is 15 residues long. Germline V gene lookup returns CDR1 DFQATT and CDR2 SNEGSKA (reference sequence). V shed 3 bases and J 5 bases; nucleotides not matched to a gene: 10. CDR3 loop: CSASANNRGPETQYF. CDR3 DNA sequence: TGCAGTGCTAGCGCGAATAACAGGGGGCCGGAGACCCAGTACTTC.

In this sample, this clonotype turned up a few times. The V and J genes are TRBV6-2 or TRBV6-3 and TRBJ2-5; a possible D gene is TRBD2 (5 bases). CDR1 is MNHEY, CDR2 SVGEGT, per germline. Trimming stripped 6 bases from V and 1 base from J, with 12 bases between. This CDR3 has 14 residues. The chain's CDR3 is CASSASGFQETQYF. CDR3 bases: TGTGCCAGCAGCGCGAGCGGCTTCCAAGAGACCCAGTACTTC.